A single sample is the source of the 27 T cell receptor beta chains below, sequenced in a study of blood T cell repertoires in COVID-19 (dated by TCRdb to 2018 to 2020). Libraries were prepared through the immunoSEQ multiplex PCR assay. Here the immuneACCESS table is served through TCRdb, limited to in-frame sequences with V and J called. Missing clones are a known gap in these copies; in checked studies unresolved V genes cover under half, and the rest lacks a known reason. In all, the sample holds 150,000 to 180,000 clones, and roughly nine tenths of those were seen once. Of the sample, under 0.6% is held by the ten largest clones. The specimen sequenced was peripheral blood. Every receptor here comes from a man over 45 with acute or convalescent COVID-19.

The J gene is TRBJ1-5, the V gene TRBV7-9; D not certain. The CDR3 loop spans 12 amino acids. V was trimmed by 5 bases and J by 4 bases, leaving 6 bases between them. Germline-derived CDR1 and CDR2 are SEHNR and FQNEAQ (reference sequence). In nucleotides, the CDR3 is TGTGCCAGCAGCCTTTCGAATCAGCCCCAGCATTTT. It codes for CASSLSNQPQHF.

The rearrangement uses TRBV5-1 and TRBJ2-6; maybe TRBD1 (6 bases). The germline V and J ends were trimmed by 4 bases and 0 bases, with 11 bases remaining between them. The CDR3 sequence is 16 residues long. Germline-derived CDR1 and CDR2 are SGHRS and YFSETQ. CDR3 region: CASSADRPSGANVLTF. CDR3 bases: TGCGCCAGCAGCGCGGACAGACCCTCTGGGGCCAACGTCCTGACTTTC.

CDR3 residues: CAWSVGAFPPGKLFF. The CDR3 DNA sequence: TGTGCCTGGAGTGTAGGAGCCTTCCCTCCGGGAAAACTGTTTTTT. The V and J genes are TRBV30 and TRBJ1-4; D is unresolved. V lost 0 bases and J 10 bases, leaving 18 bases between the germline ends. CDR3 length: 15 residues. Germline V gives CDR1 GTSNPN, CDR2 SVGIG (reference sequence).

V usage is TRBV27 and J usage is TRBJ2-7, with D possibly matching TRBD2 (7 bases). Germline V lookup: CDR1 MNHEY, CDR2 SMNVEV (reference sequence). Trimming left V 6 bases short and J 2 bases short, with 17 bases between. This CDR3 contains 15 residues. CDR3 DNA: TGTGCCAGCAGCCCGACGGGGGGCAAGCCCTACGAGCAGTACGTC. This encodes CASSPTGGKPYEQYV.

V gene TRBV7-9 combines with J gene TRBJ1-2; D possibly corresponds to TRBD1 (5 bases). Germline-derived CDR1 and CDR2 are SEHNR and FQNEAQ (reference sequence). This CDR3 region has 18 residues. V was pared by 5 bases and J by 3 bases, with 25 bases between. DNA of the CDR3: TGTGCCAGCAGCCCAGGGCGGGGGAACTATAGGGAGGACTATGGCTACACCTTC. Translated: CASSPGRGNYREDYGYTF.

This chain uses TRBV10-3 with TRBJ2-7; D is unresolved. The CDR3 extends over 13 amino acids. The ends were cut back, 2 bases at V and 3 bases at J, with 8 bases in the middle. Germline assignment: CDR1 ENHRY and CDR2 SYGVKD. CDR3 in amino acids: CAISEEAVYEQYV. The CDR3 coding sequence is TGTGCCATCAGTGAGGAGGCTGTCTACGAGCAGTACGTC.

This sequence joins TRBV29-1 and TRBJ1-2; D is ambiguous. Germline loops: CDR1 SQVTM, CDR2 ANQGSEA. The V end lost 1 base, the J end lost 5 bases, and 5 bases lay between the germline ends. The CDR3 extends over 11 amino acids. This CDR3 reads CSVEARYGYTF. The DNA of the CDR3 is TGCAGCGTTGAAGCACGGTATGGCTACACCTTC.

The chain joins TRBV28 to TRBJ2-2, with D perhaps matching TRBD1 (7 bases). CDR3 length: 17 residues. The V end lost 5 bases, the J end lost 4 bases, and 20 bases lay between the germline ends. Per the germline V gene, CDR1 is MDHEN and CDR2 is SYDVKM. CDR3 nucleotides: TGTGCCAGCAGTCCGTCCACAGGGGTGCGGGGCACCGGGGAGCTGTTTTTT. Translating it yields CASSPSTGVRGTGELFF.

The gene calls are TRBV19 and TRBJ2-3; no clear D gene. V dropped 3 bases and J dropped 6 bases, with 13 bases sitting between them. CDR3 length: 14 residues. Germline V CDR1 and CDR2: LNHDA, SQIVND (reference sequence). CDR3 protein: CASSMVTRVDTQYF. CDR3 coding DNA: TGTGCCAGTAGTATGGTGACTCGTGTTGATACGCAGTATTTT.

This chain joins TRBV10-3 and TRBJ2-3; 10 nucleotides line up with TRBD2. This CDR3 is 16 amino acids long. Germline V gene lookup returns CDR1 ENHRY and CDR2 SYGVKD. Germline trimming cut 1 base from V and 4 bases from J; bases unmatched to any gene: 5. CDR3 residues: CAISEFPSGGSDTQYF. The CDR3 DNA reads as TGTGCCATCAGTGAGTTCCCTAGCGGGGGCTCAGATACGCAGTATTTT.

The chain couples TRBV6-5 to TRBJ1-4; D might be TRBD1 (5 bases). Per the germline V gene, CDR1 is MNHEY and CDR2 is SVGAGI. CDR3 length: 14 residues. V shed 2 bases and J shed 3 bases, with 7 bases lying between them. This CDR3 is CASSYGGSNEKLFF. The CDR3 DNA reads as TGTGCCAGCAGTTACGGGGGGTCTAATGAAAAACTGTTTTTT.

Comments on this clone: The junction departs from germline at one end; a sequencing error may be responsible. The V call is TRBV7-7, the J call TRBJ2-5; 11 nucleotides line up with TRBD2. Per the germline V gene, CDR1 is SSHAT and CDR2 is FNYEAQ (reference sequence). The CDR3 length is 15 residues. In DNA form, the CDR3 reads TGTGCTAGCAGCTTGAGACTAGCGGGGAAAGAGACCCAGTACTTC. Translated, it gives CASSLRLAGKETQYF.

This rearrangement joins TRBV2 to TRBJ2-2; TRBD2 matches 10 bases. Trimming took 5 bases from V and 5 from J; bases not matched to a gene: 5. The CDR3 length is 15 residues. The V gene's germline CDR1 is SNHLY and CDR2 FYNNEI. The CDR3 loop reads CASSPTTSGTGELFF. The CDR3 DNA reads TGTGCCAGCAGTCCCACGACTAGCGGGACCGGGGAGCTGTTTTTT.

V and J are TRBV9 and TRBJ1-2; 9 positions agree with TRBD1. Losses at the gene ends were 2 bases for V and 5 bases for J; bases not matched to a gene: 7. There are 15 residues in the CDR3. The germline gives CDR1 SGDLS, CDR2 YYNGEE. The CDR3 protein is CASSVGQGKVYGYTF. CDR3 DNA: TGTGCCAGCAGCGTCGGACAGGGGAAGGTTTATGGCTACACCTTC.

The chain is built from TRBV6-5 and TRBJ1-6; D is undetermined. The length of the CDR3 is 13 residues. V gave up 0 bases and J gave up 7 bases, with 4 bases separating them. The germline V gene encodes CDR1 MNHEY and CDR2 SVGAGI. CDR3 coding DNA: TGTGCCAGCAGTTACTCCCTAAATTCACCCCTCCACTTT. It is translated as CASSYSLNSPLHF.

The chain employs TRBV18 and TRBJ2-5; 11 bases agree with TRBD1. Per the germline V gene, CDR1 is KGHSH and CDR2 is LQKENI. The CDR3 length is 15 residues. V lost 3 bases, J lost 5 bases, and 5 bases stayed unmatched. CDR3 sequence (DNA): TGTGCCAGCTCACCGGACAGGGGGCTCGGGGAGACCCAGTACTTC. Its protein product is CASSPDRGLGETQYF.

J is TRBJ1-2 and V is TRBV7-2; possible D gene TRBD1, 5 bases. Germline values: CDR1 SGHTA, CDR2 FQGNSA. The CDR3 is 14 residues long. Trimming left V 5 bases short and J 3 bases short, with 13 bases between. The CDR3 reads CASSAQQADYGYTF. The CDR3 nucleotides are TGTGCCAGCAGCGCCCAACAGGCTGACTATGGCTACACCTTC.

This clone has a single count. The chain couples TRBV7-3 to TRBJ2-2; a weak D match, TRBD2 (5 bases). The germline gives CDR1 SGHTA, CDR2 FQGTGA. Trimming removed 6 bases at V and 5 bases at J, with 19 bases between. The CDR3 runs 16 residues. CDR3 amino acids: CASSKEYAPGTGELFF. In DNA, the CDR3 is TGTGCCAGCAGTAAGGAATACGCCCCGGGGACCGGGGAGCTGTTTTTT.

This sequence joins TRBV28 and TRBJ2-2; the match to TRBD2 covers 9 bases. Germline V gene sequence: CDR1 MDHEN, CDR2 SYDVKM. This CDR3 is built from 14 residues. V trimming: 4 bases; J trimming: 8 bases; junction bases outside the gene matches: 5. The chain's CDR3 is CASSWTSVRGELFF. CDR3 bases: TGTGCCAGCAGTTGGACTAGCGTTCGAGGGGAGCTGTTTTTT. Drawing the rest from reference TRBV28 and TRBJ2-2, the complete variable domain is DVKVTQSSRYLVKRTGEKVFLECVQDMDHENMFWYRQDPGLGLRLIYFSYDVKMKEKGDIPEGYSVSREKKERFSLILESASTNQTSMYLCASSWTSVRGELFFGEGSRLTVL.

This chain connects TRBV18 to TRBJ1-1; possibly TRBD1 for D (5 bases). Germline CDR1 KGHSH, CDR2 LQKENI. The germline V and J ends were trimmed by 4 bases and 3 bases, with 12 bases remaining between them. This CDR3 is 14 amino acids long. The CDR3 loop reads CASSQRGGDTEAFF. For the CDR3, the DNA is TGTGCCAGCTCACAGAGAGGAGGGGACACTGAAGCTTTCTTT.

The chain is built from TRBV10-3 and TRBJ2-6, with 7 bases that match TRBD1. J lost 1 base, V lost 3 bases, and 3 bases had no gene match. Germline V gene data show CDR1 as ENHRY and CDR2 as SYGVKD. The CDR3 covers 16 residues. The CDR3 sequence is CAISEGGPSGANVLTF. In nucleotides, the CDR3 is TGTGCCATCAGTGAAGGGGGCCCATCTGGGGCCAACGTCCTGACTTTC.

The rearrangement joins TRBV19 to TRBJ1-4, with D possibly TRBD1 on 6 matching bases. CDR3 length equals 14 residues. Germline V gene sequence: CDR1 LNHDA, CDR2 SQIVND (reference sequence). Trimming stripped 10 bases from V and 4 bases from J, with 16 bases between. The CDR3 region is CANKDRGFNEKLFF. Here the CDR3 DNA reads TGTGCCAACAAGGACAGAGGTTTTAATGAAAAACTGTTTTTT.

The gene calls are TRBV4-3 and TRBJ1-2; 7 positions agree with TRBD1. The CDR3 has 18 residues. Per the germline V gene, CDR1 is LGHNA and CDR2 is YSLEER. The junction had 10 bases not matched to a gene; V was cut back by 0 bases and J by 0 bases. Written as DNA, the CDR3 is TGCGCCAGCAGCCAAGAAGATTTAGGGACAGAGTCTAACTATGGCTACACCTTC. Protein product: CASSQEDLGTESNYGYTF.

This chain uses TRBV9 with TRBJ2-2, with 7 bases that match TRBD2. The CDR3 consists of 16 residues. Germline lookup yields CDR1 SGDLS and CDR2 YYNGEE. The trim removed 3 bases at V and 1 base at J, leaving 6 bases unmatched. Written as DNA, the CDR3 is TGTGCCAGCAGCGCCCGACTAGCAGGGAACACCGGGGAGCTGTTTTTT. Translated: CASSARLAGNTGELFF.

Comments on this clone: At the DNA level, this CDR3 is encoded by other sequences in the same sample as well. This chain connects TRBV6-5 to TRBJ1-5; 7 nucleotides match TRBD1. In germline, CDR1 is MNHEY, CDR2 SVGAGI. The CDR3 runs to 14 residues. V trimming: 6 bases; J trimming: 4 bases; junction bases outside the gene matches: 6. CDR3 sequence reads: CASRYRGSNQPQHF. The CDR3 nucleotides are TGTGCCAGCAGGTACAGGGGATCAAATCAGCCCCAGCATTTT.

The chain uses TRBV28 and TRBJ1-3, with unresolved D. Germline-derived CDR1 and CDR2 are MDHEN and SYDVKM. This CDR3 region has 13 residues. V lost 7 bases to trimming and J lost 1 base, with 8 bases between them. The CDR3 region has the DNA TGTGCCAGCACCTTCCGGTCTGGAAACACCATATATTTT. It codes for CASTFRSGNTIYF.

A few counts support this clone. This chain uses TRBV5-1 with TRBJ2-1, with 9 positions matching TRBD1. Trimming cost V 1 base and J 9 bases; bases outside gene matches: 5. The germline CDR1 and CDR2 sequences are SGHRS and YFSETQ. The CDR3 contains 14 residues. CDR3: CASSLYRGRVEQFF. CDR3 DNA: TGCGCCAGCAGCTTGTACAGGGGGCGAGTTGAGCAGTTCTTC.